Each of the 30 T cell receptor beta chains below was sequenced from the same sample in a study of T cell changes during pregnancy in multiple sclerosis. Produced via immunoSEQ multiplex PCR; TCRdb's table is partial and in-frame only. The table records 35,000 to 45,000 clones, around 90% of them present only once. This material consisted of CD4+ T cells from peripheral blood mononuclear cells, taken after pregnancy. All receptors come from a female donor in good health, enrolled as a control in a pregnancy study.

The chain has TRBV10-2 and TRBJ1-4; D is unclear. Trimming left V 7 bases short and J 7 bases short, with 16 bases between. Germline loops: CDR1 WSHSY, CDR2 SAAADI. The CDR3 runs to 14 residues. DNA for the CDR3: TGCGCCAGCAATTCTAGAGTGGAGGCTGAAAAACTGTTTTTT. This translates into CASNSRVEAEKLFF.

This chain uses TRBV28 with TRBJ1-5; D call uncertain. CDR3 length: 12 residues. Trimming shortened V by 7 bases and J by 5 bases, and 9 bases separated the two germline ends. Germline lookup yields CDR1 MDHEN and CDR2 SYDVKM. The CDR3 nucleotides read TGTGCCAGCACCATCCTAGATCAGCCCCAGCATTTT. It codes for CASTILDQPQHF.

The CDR3 DNA is TGCGCCAGCAGCTTGGCCTGGACAGGGAGCGCGGGGGAGCAGTACTTC. Residues: CASSLAWTGSAGEQYF. This sequence joins TRBV5-1 and TRBJ2-7, with 8 nucleotides matching TRBD1. The length of the CDR3 is 16 residues. Germline V gives CDR1 SGHRS, CDR2 YFSETQ. The V gene end was trimmed by 0 bases and the J gene end by 7 bases; junction bases not matched to a gene: 12.

This chain uses TRBV19 with TRBJ2-7; TRBD2 matches 8 bases. The CDR3 is 17 amino acids. Per germline, CDR1 LNHDA and CDR2 SQIVND (reference sequence). With 0 bases clipped from V and 2 bases from J, the junction kept 9 bases outside the gene matches. The CDR3 DNA is TGTGCCAGTAGTATAGAAGGAGGGAGCGGGGGAACCTACGAGCAGTACTTC. This gives the protein CASSIEGGSGGTYEQYF.

The CDR3 sequence: CASSPTSGGADEQFF. CDR3 in DNA: TGTGCCAGCAGTCCGACTAGCGGGGGGGCCGATGAGCAGTTCTTC. This chain uses TRBV6-4 with TRBJ2-1, with 14 bases lining up with TRBD2. The V and J ends lost 5 bases and 8 bases, in that order; junction bases with no gene match: 5. Germline CDR1 reads MRHNA; CDR2 reads SNTAGT. This CDR3 has 15 residues.

The chain combines TRBV28 with TRBJ1-1, with a possible D match to TRBD1 (5 bases). The CDR3 runs 14 residues. Germline values: CDR1 MDHEN, CDR2 SYDVKM. V dropped 3 bases and J dropped 2 bases, with 10 bases sitting between them. The CDR3 DNA reads TGTGCCAGCAGTTTGGGGCAGGTAAACACTGAAGCTTTCTTT. Its translation is CASSLGQVNTEAFF.

This chain uses TRBV27 with TRBJ2-5; TRBD2 is a possible D gene (5 bases). This CDR3 region has 13 residues. The V gene lost 6 bases and the J gene lost 7 bases, with 15 bases spanning the gap. Germline V gene sequence: CDR1 MNHEY, CDR2 SMNVEV (reference sequence). CDR3 nucleotides: TGTGCCAGCAGCCTAACCCCTAGCCGGACCCAGTACTTC. This encodes CASSLTPSRTQYF.

This sequence joins TRBV7-8 and TRBJ1-5; 7 bases are shared with TRBD1. Trimming cost V 1 base and J 0 bases; bases outside gene matches: 0. The CDR3 extends over 15 amino acids. Germline CDR1 reads SGHVS; CDR2 reads FQNEAQ. The CDR3 DNA sequence: TGTGCCAGCAGCTTAGGGGACAGTAGCAATCAGCCCCAGCATTTT. Amino acids: CASSLGDSSNQPQHF.

This clone was detected only once. The CDR3: CASSPLGSGRPYEQYF. The CDR3 DNA reads as TGTGCCAGCAGCCCGCTGGGTAGCGGGAGACCCTACGAGCAGTACTTC. V is TRBV28 and J is TRBJ2-7, with TRBD2 matching 9 bases. Trimming at V came to 6 bases and at J to 2 bases, leaving 11 bases not matched to a gene. CDR3 length: 16 amino acids. Germline V CDR1 and CDR2: MDHEN, SYDVKM.

V gene TRBV10-3 combines with J gene TRBJ2-5, with unresolved D. V was clipped by 7 bases and J by 1 base, with 7 bases between them. The CDR3 is made up of 12 amino acids. CDR1 and CDR2 from the germline V gene are ENHRY and SYGVKD. CDR3 coding DNA: TGTGCCATCACCGACACCCAAGAGACCCAGTACTTC. It translates to CAITDTQETQYF.

The gene calls are TRBV5-6 and TRBJ1-2; TRBD1 matches at 9 bases. CDR3 size: 13 residues. The germline gives CDR1 SGHDT, CDR2 YYEEEE. The V gene end was trimmed by 4 bases and the J gene end by 6 bases; junction bases not matched to a gene: 4. In DNA, the CDR3 is TGTGCCAGCAGCGAGGACAGGGGACATGGCTACACCTTC. This gives the protein CASSEDRGHGYTF.

The chain employs TRBV14 and TRBJ1-2; D is undetermined. This CDR3 has 14 residues. CDR1 is SGHDN and CDR2 is FVKESK in the germline V gene. V was shortened by 2 bases and J by 8 bases, with 15 bases between the two germline ends. CDR3 coding DNA: TGTGCCAGCAGCCAATGGCGGCATAATGAAGGCTACACCTTC. Translated, it gives CASSQWRHNEGYTF.

The V gene is TRBV6-5, the J gene TRBJ1-2; D is possibly TRBD1 (5 bases). Trimming pared 1 base from V and 7 bases from J, leaving 10 bases between. Germline V gene sequence: CDR1 MNHEY, CDR2 SVGAGI. CDR3 size: 13 residues. The CDR3 here is CASSYYGGGGYTF. The CDR3, as DNA: TGTGCCAGCAGTTACTACGGGGGAGGTGGCTACACCTTC.

The chain combines TRBV29-1 with TRBJ2-3, with 7 positions matching TRBD1. The CDR3 has 14 amino acids. From germline, CDR1 is SQVTM and CDR2 ANQGSEA. J lost 1 base, V lost 6 bases, and 7 bases had no gene match. CDR3 amino acids: CSVRQGGGTDTQYF. The CDR3 DNA sequence: TGCAGCGTCCGACAGGGCGGTGGCACAGATACGCAGTATTTT.

V and J are TRBV7-9 and TRBJ2-7; TRBD2 might be the D (5 bases). Germline CDR1 is SEHNR and CDR2 is FQNEAQ (reference sequence). The CDR3 covers 12 residues. V was pared by 5 bases and J by 5 bases, with 10 bases between. The DNA for the CDR3 is TGTGCCAGCAGCCCCCACGGGGACGAGCAGTACTTC. Translation gives CASSPHGDEQYF.

The chain employs TRBV5-1 and TRBJ1-5, with TRBD1 as a possible D gene (5 bases). V lost 2 bases to trimming and J lost 6 bases, with 15 bases between them. This CDR3 contains 15 residues. Germline lookup yields CDR1 SGHRS and CDR2 YFSETQ. DNA for the CDR3: TGCGCCAGCAGCTTTGAAGGAGGGGTATCTCAGCCCCAGCATTTT. Translation: CASSFEGGVSQPQHF.

CDR3 loop: CASSEVPAGRQPQHF. CDR3 sequence (DNA): TGTGCCAGCAGTGAGGTCCCAGCTGGGCGTCAGCCCCAGCATTTT. The V gene is TRBV2, the J gene TRBJ1-5; unclear D gene. This CDR3 contains 15 residues. V dropped 3 bases and J dropped 6 bases, with 15 bases sitting between them. CDR1 and CDR2 (germline): SNHLY, FYNNEI. Drawing the rest from reference TRBV2 and TRBJ1-5, the complete variable domain is EPEVTQTPSHQVTQMGQEVILRCVPISNHLYFYWYRQILGQKVEFLVSFYNNEISEKSEIFDDQFSVERPDGSNFTLKIRSTKLEDSAMYFCASSEVPAGRQPQHFGDGTRLSIL.

The chain employs TRBV4-2 and TRBJ2-1; D gene unclear. V was trimmed by 0 bases and J by 8 bases, leaving 14 bases between them. The germline gives CDR1 LGHNA, CDR2 YNFKEQ. The CDR3 contains 15 residues. CDR3 loop: CASSQERLSDHEQFF. The CDR3, as DNA: TGTGCCAGCAGCCAAGAGAGACTGAGTGACCATGAGCAGTTCTTC.

In its sample, this clone was seen a few times. V is TRBV28 and J is TRBJ2-7, with D perhaps matching TRBD1 (5 bases). The V gene lost 5 bases and the J gene lost 3 bases, with 8 bases spanning the gap. CDR1 MDHEN and CDR2 SYDVKM come from the germline V gene. CDR3 size: 12 residues. CDR3 in amino acids: CASSIQGYEQYF. The CDR3 DNA follows: TGTGCCAGCAGTATCCAGGGCTACGAGCAGTACTTC.

V gene TRBV28 combines with J gene TRBJ1-5; TRBD1 might be the D (6 bases). CDR1 is MDHEN, CDR2 SYDVKM, per germline. V lost 0 bases to trimming and J lost 4 bases, with 7 bases between them. The CDR3 length is 14 residues. The CDR3 DNA reads as TGTGCCAGCAGTTTATGGCAGGGGAATCAGCCCCAGCATTTT. Its protein is CASSLWQGNQPQHF.

For the CDR3, the DNA is TGCGCCAGCAGAGGGGATGAAAATTCACCCCTCCACTTT. Its protein product is CASRGDENSPLHF. V is TRBV5-1 and J is TRBJ1-6; D might be TRBD1 (5 bases). The CDR3 contains 13 residues. V shed 5 bases and J shed 7 bases, with 10 bases lying between them. Germline values: CDR1 SGHRS, CDR2 YFSETQ. The full variable domain, its missing parts supplied by reference TRBV5-1 and TRBJ1-6, is KAGVTQTPRYLIKTRGQQVTLSCSPISGHRSVSWYQQTPGQGLQFLFEYFSETQRNKGNFPGRFSGRQFSNSRSEMNVSTLELGDSALYLCASRGDENSPLHFGNGTRLTVT.

The rearrangement uses TRBV4-3 and TRBJ2-1; 7 nucleotides line up with TRBD2. This CDR3 is 16 amino acids long. Germline trimming cut 0 bases from V and 6 bases from J; bases unmatched to any gene: 8. The germline gives CDR1 LGHNA, CDR2 YSLEER. Here the CDR3 reads CASSQEGRERRNEQFF. DNA for the CDR3: TGCGCCAGCAGCCAAGAGGGGAGGGAGAGACGCAATGAGCAGTTCTTC.

The chain joins TRBV9 to TRBJ1-1, with a possible D match to TRBD1 (5 bases). V was pared by 0 bases and J by 8 bases, with 11 bases between. CDR3 length equals 13 residues. The germline V gene encodes CDR1 SGDLS and CDR2 YYNGEE. This chain's CDR3 is CASSVGGRGEAFF. The CDR3 DNA sequence: TGTGCCAGCAGCGTAGGGGGGAGGGGCGAAGCTTTCTTT.

The chain employs TRBV5-1 and TRBJ1-5; D is undetermined. This CDR3 comprises 13 residues. The germline V and J ends were trimmed by 0 bases and 5 bases, with 6 bases remaining between them. Germline V gene data show CDR1 as SGHRS and CDR2 as YFSETQ. CDR3 DNA sequence: TGCGCCAGCAGCTTGGGAGTGGATCAGCCCCAGCATTTT. Encoded protein: CASSLGVDQPQHF. The whole variable domain, filled in from reference TRBV5-1 and TRBJ1-5, reads KAGVTQTPRYLIKTRGQQVTLSCSPISGHRSVSWYQQTPGQGLQFLFEYFSETQRNKGNFPGRFSGRQFSNSRSEMNVSTLELGDSALYLCASSLGVDQPQHFGDGTRLSIL.

V usage is TRBV19 and J usage is TRBJ2-7; D possibly corresponds to TRBD1 (6 bases). Germline V gene sequence: CDR1 LNHDA, CDR2 SQIVND (reference sequence). The V and J ends lost 7 bases and 3 bases respectively, with 16 bases between them. This CDR3 is built from 14 residues. The CDR3 nucleotides read TGTGCCAGTACCCGGGGCCAGGGGAACTACGAGCAGTACTTC. Its translation is CASTRGQGNYEQYF.

The rearrangement joins TRBV7-2 to TRBJ2-7, with 10 bases that match TRBD2. Germline lookup yields CDR1 SGHTA and CDR2 FQGNSA. The ends lost 1 base at V and 2 bases at J; junction bases unmatched: 5. The CDR3 is 16 amino acids. The CDR3 region has the DNA TGTGCCAGCAGCTTAGGAGCGGGAGGGGCCCCCTACGAGCAGTACTTC. Its protein is CASSLGAGGAPYEQYF.

The J gene is TRBJ2-5, the V gene TRBV7-9; D is unresolved. The germline CDR1 and CDR2 sequences are SEHNR and FQNEAQ (reference sequence). The length of the CDR3 is 13 residues. V shed 6 bases and J shed 2 bases, with 10 bases lying between them. CDR3 in amino acids: CASSNTEQETQYF. The CDR3 nucleotides are TGTGCCAGCAGTAATACTGAGCAAGAGACCCAGTACTTC.

This clone was found a few times. The rearrangement joins TRBV30 to TRBJ1-1; a possible D gene is TRBD1 (5 bases). V gave up 0 bases and J gave up 0 bases, with 23 bases separating them. The CDR3 spans 19 residues. The germline V gene encodes CDR1 GTSNPN and CDR2 SVGIG (reference sequence). Here the CDR3 DNA reads TGTGCCTGGAGTGTCGGGGGAACGGGGCGCGAGGGAATGAACACTGAAGCTTTCTTT. It encodes CAWSVGGTGREGMNTEAFF.

This clone was detected once. The chain couples TRBV6-4 to TRBJ2-1; D not certain. V shed 6 bases and J shed 0 bases, with 12 bases lying between them. This CDR3 has 15 amino acids. Germline V gene data show CDR1 as MRHNA and CDR2 as SNTAGT. The CDR3 loop is CASSNGRSSYNEQFF. CDR3 DNA: TGTGCCAGCAGCAACGGCCGGAGCTCCTACAATGAGCAGTTCTTC.

The chain couples TRBV7-2 to TRBJ2-1, with D possibly matching TRBD1 (6 bases). Germline CDR1 and CDR2: SGHTA and FQGNSA. The CDR3 length is 14 residues. V lost 0 bases, J lost 8 bases, and 11 bases lay in between. The CDR3 spells CASSLAGAGDEQFF. CDR3 coding DNA: TGTGCCAGCAGCTTAGCGGGGGCCGGTGATGAGCAGTTCTTC.